This is a list of T cell receptor beta chains from one sample in a study of blood T cell repertoires in COVID-19. Sequencing was performed with immunoSEQ multiplex PCR; in TCRdb, only in-frame clones are kept and a portion is missing. This sample has some 120,000 clones, with around four fifths found just once. The sequencing sample was made of peripheral blood. The origin of the receptors is a man aged 25-45 years with acute or convalescent COVID-19. CDR3s leave out the opening cysteine and the closing phenylalanine or tryptophan. Clone size, where shown, is once, few, many, or a class for clones that have expanded.

j_gene: TRBJ1-5
v_gene: TRBV10-3
abundance: once
CDR3aa: AISEGGTDQPQH

j_gene: TRBJ1-2
v_gene: TRBV5-4
abundance: .
CDR3aa: ASSLDRSNYGYT

j_gene: TRBJ1-2
v_gene: TRBV3-1/TRBV3-2
abundance: .
CDR3aa: ASSQRTRNYGYT

j_gene: TRBJ2-7
v_gene: TRBV11-3
abundance: .
CDR3aa: ASSRGHGEIPEQY

j_gene: TRBJ2-2
v_gene: TRBV15
abundance: .
CDR3aa: ATSEGGSGELF

j_gene: TRBJ2-1
v_gene: TRBV29-1
abundance: .
CDR3aa: STGTDYNEQF

j_gene: TRBJ2-5
v_gene: TRBV4-2
abundance: .
CDR3aa: ASSQPGQGRLGETQY

j_gene: TRBJ2-1
v_gene: TRBV10-2
abundance: .
CDR3aa: ASSELGREASNEQF

j_gene: TRBJ2-3
v_gene: TRBV5-1
abundance: .
CDR3aa: ASSFLTTGGGTDTQY

j_gene: TRBJ1-1
v_gene: TRBV15
abundance: few
CDR3aa: ATSRDQGTSAF

j_gene: TRBJ1-2
v_gene: TRBV6-5
abundance: .
CDR3aa: ASSRGQGNYGYT

j_gene: TRBJ1-1
v_gene: TRBV20-1
abundance: .
CDR3aa: SASQGRAQGGTEAF

j_gene: TRBJ1-4
v_gene: TRBV15
abundance: .
CDR3aa: ATSRETGGPNEKLF

j_gene: TRBJ1-1
v_gene: TRBV5-1
abundance: .
CDR3aa: ASSYLRVSNTEAF

j_gene: TRBJ1-2
v_gene: TRBV27
abundance: once
CDR3aa: ASTGTGYGYT

j_gene: TRBJ2-1
v_gene: TRBV6-1
abundance: many
CDR3aa: ASSEYGGNEQF

j_gene: TRBJ1-2
v_gene: TRBV6-2/TRBV6-3
abundance: .
CDR3aa: ASSLDRGHVYGYT

j_gene: TRBJ2-3
v_gene: TRBV2
abundance: .
CDR3aa: ASTRDYSTDTQY

j_gene: TRBJ1-6
v_gene: TRBV7-2
abundance: .
CDR3aa: ASSSYPGQGISPLH

j_gene: TRBJ1-1
v_gene: TRBV4-3
abundance: .
CDR3aa: ASSQDPRGGTEAF

j_gene: TRBJ2-2
v_gene: TRBV18
abundance: .
CDR3aa: ASSQGVSFTGELF

j_gene: TRBJ2-1
v_gene: TRBV10-3
abundance: .
CDR3aa: AISNSVSSYNEQF

j_gene: TRBJ1-1
v_gene: TRBV11-2
abundance: .
CDR3aa: ASSRRTGVNTEAF

j_gene: TRBJ2-1
v_gene: TRBV5-6
abundance: .
CDR3aa: ASSLGLAGVSYNEQF

j_gene: TRBJ1-1
v_gene: TRBV7-2
abundance: .
CDR3aa: ASTLGSITEAF

j_gene: TRBJ1-1
v_gene: TRBV27
abundance: few
CDR3aa: ASSQTEVRNTEAF

j_gene: TRBJ2-3
v_gene: TRBV2
abundance: .
CDR3aa: ASRPTIAGTTQY

j_gene: TRBJ2-7
v_gene: TRBV15
abundance: .
CDR3aa: ATSRDSSGRYEQY

j_gene: TRBJ2-3
v_gene: TRBV7-3
abundance: .
CDR3aa: ASSSSGGYTDTQY

j_gene: TRBJ2-2
v_gene: TRBV29-1
abundance: .
CDR3aa: SVRYTGELF

j_gene: TRBJ1-2
v_gene: TRBV2
abundance: .
CDR3aa: ASRADRNYGYT

j_gene: TRBJ1-5
v_gene: TRBV2
abundance: once
CDR3aa: ASTADRGGNQPQH

j_gene: TRBJ1-2
v_gene: TRBV6-5
abundance: .
CDR3aa: AHLAQGANGYT

j_gene: TRBJ1-1
v_gene: TRBV7-9
abundance: .
CDR3aa: ASLPGQGSEAF

j_gene: TRBJ1-5
v_gene: TRBV28
abundance: .
CDR3aa: ASNLFYDSNQPQH

j_gene: TRBJ2-2
v_gene: TRBV9
abundance: .
CDR3aa: ASSERGDTGELF

j_gene: TRBJ1-5
v_gene: TRBV6-5
abundance: few
CDR3aa: ASTQNRGQPQH

j_gene: TRBJ2-3
v_gene: TRBV7-6
abundance: few
CDR3aa: ASSALPGGRTDTQY

j_gene: TRBJ2-4
v_gene: TRBV10-2
abundance: .
CDR3aa: ATGGGGGLAKNIQY

j_gene: TRBJ1-2
v_gene: TRBV19
abundance: .
CDR3aa: ASSIERQRHGYT